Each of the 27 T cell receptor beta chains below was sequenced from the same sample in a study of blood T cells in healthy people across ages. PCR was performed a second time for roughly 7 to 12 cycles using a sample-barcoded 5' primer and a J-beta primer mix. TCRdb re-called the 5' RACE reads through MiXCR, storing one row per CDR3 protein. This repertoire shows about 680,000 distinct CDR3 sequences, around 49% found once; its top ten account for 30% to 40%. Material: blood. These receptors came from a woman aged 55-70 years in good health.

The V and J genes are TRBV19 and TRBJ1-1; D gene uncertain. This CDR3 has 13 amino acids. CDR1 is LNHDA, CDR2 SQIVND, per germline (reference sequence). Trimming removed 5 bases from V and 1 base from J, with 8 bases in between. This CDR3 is CASSDGRNTEAFF. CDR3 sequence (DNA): TGTGCCAGTAGTGACGGGAGGAACACTGAAGCTTTCTTT.

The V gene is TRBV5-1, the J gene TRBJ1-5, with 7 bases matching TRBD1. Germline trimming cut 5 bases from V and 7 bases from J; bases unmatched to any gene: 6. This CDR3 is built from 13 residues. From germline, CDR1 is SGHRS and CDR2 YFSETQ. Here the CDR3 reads CASRIGTEQPQHF. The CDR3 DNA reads TGCGCCAGCAGGATCGGGACAGAACAGCCCCAGCATTTT.

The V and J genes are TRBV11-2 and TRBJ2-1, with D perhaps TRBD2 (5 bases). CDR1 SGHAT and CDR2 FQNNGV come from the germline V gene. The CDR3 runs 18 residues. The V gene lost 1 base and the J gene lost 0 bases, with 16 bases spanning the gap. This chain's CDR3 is CASSLVPRVTSSYNEQFF. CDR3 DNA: TGTGCCAGCAGCTTAGTTCCGCGGGTCACAAGCTCCTACAATGAGCAGTTCTTC.

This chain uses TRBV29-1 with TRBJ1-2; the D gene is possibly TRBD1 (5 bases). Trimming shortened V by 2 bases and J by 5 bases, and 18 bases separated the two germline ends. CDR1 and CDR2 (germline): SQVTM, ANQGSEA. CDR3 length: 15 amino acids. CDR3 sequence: CSVEIFGGGWYGYTF. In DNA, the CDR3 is TGCAGCGTTGAAATATTTGGTGGGGGATGGTATGGCTACACCTTC.

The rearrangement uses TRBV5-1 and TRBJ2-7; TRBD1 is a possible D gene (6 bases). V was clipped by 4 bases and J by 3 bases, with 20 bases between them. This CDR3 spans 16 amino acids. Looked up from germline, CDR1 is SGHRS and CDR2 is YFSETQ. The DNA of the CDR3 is TGCGCCAGCAGCCCAACACCGGGACATCGGGACTACGAGCAGTACTTC. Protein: CASSPTPGHRDYEQYF.

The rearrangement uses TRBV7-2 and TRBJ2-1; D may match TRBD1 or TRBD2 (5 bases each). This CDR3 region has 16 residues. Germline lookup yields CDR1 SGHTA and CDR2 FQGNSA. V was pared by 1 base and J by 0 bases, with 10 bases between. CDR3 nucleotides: TGTGCCAGCAGCTTAGGAGGGGTTTACTCCTACAATGAGCAGTTCTTC. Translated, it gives CASSLGGVYSYNEQFF.

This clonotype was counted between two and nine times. CDR3 region: CASSFGASGMDIQYF. CDR3 coding DNA: TGTGCCAGCAGCTTTGGAGCTAGCGGGATGGACATTCAGTACTTC. V is TRBV5-6 and J is TRBJ2-4; 9 positions agree with TRBD2. This CDR3 has 15 residues. J was trimmed by 8 bases and V by 2 bases; bases with no gene match: 8. CDR1 SGHDT and CDR2 YYEEEE come from the germline V gene.

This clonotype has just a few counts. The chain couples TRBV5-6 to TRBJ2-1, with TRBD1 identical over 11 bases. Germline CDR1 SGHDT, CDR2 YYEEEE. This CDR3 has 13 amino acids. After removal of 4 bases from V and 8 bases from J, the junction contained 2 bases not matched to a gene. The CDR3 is CASSTDRGHEQFF. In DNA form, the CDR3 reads TGTGCCAGCAGCACGGACAGGGGGCATGAGCAGTTCTTC.

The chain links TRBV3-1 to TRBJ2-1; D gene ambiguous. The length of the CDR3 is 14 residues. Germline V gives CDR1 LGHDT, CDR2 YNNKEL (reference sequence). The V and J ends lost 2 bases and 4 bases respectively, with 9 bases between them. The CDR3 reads CASSQNVAYNEQFF. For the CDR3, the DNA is TGTGCCAGCAGCCAAAACGTTGCATACAATGAGCAGTTCTTC.

The CDR3 reads CASGTGGSKLGYTF. CDR3 in DNA: TGTGCCAGCGGGACAGGGGGATCTAAACTTGGCTACACCTTC. The chain uses TRBV6-2 or TRBV6-3 and TRBJ1-2; 11 positions agree with TRBD1. Germline CDR1 is MNHEY and CDR2 is SVGEGT. The trim removed 8 bases at V and 7 bases at J, leaving 9 bases unmatched. The CDR3 covers 14 residues.

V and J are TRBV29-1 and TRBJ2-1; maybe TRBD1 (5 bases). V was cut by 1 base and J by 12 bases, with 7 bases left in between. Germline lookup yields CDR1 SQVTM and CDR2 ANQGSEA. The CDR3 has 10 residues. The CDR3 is CSVEGQGQFF. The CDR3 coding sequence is TGCAGCGTTGAAGGTCAGGGGCAGTTCTTC.

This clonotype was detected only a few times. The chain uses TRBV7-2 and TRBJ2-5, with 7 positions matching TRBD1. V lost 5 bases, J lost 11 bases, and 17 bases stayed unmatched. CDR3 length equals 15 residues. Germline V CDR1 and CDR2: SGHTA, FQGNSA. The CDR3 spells CASSQTGDKYNEQYF. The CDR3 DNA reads TGTGCCAGCAGCCAAACAGGGGATAAATACAATGAGCAGTACTTC.

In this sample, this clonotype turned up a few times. CDR3 sequence (DNA): TGCAGTGCTAGATCCCCACAGACGCAGTATTTT. The encoded protein is CSARSPQTQYF. The chain couples TRBV20-1 to TRBJ2-3; D is ambiguous. The germline V gene encodes CDR1 DFQATT and CDR2 SNEGSKA (reference sequence). The length of the CDR3 is 11 residues. The V end lost 2 bases, the J end lost 9 bases, and 9 bases lay between the germline ends.

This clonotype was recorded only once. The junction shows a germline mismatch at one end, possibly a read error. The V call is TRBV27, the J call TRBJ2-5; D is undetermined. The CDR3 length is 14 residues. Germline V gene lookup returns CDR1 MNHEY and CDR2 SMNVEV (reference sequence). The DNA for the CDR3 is TGTGCCAGCAGTGTATCGTCGACTGGAGACAAGCAGTACTTC. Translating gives CASSVSSTGDKQYF.

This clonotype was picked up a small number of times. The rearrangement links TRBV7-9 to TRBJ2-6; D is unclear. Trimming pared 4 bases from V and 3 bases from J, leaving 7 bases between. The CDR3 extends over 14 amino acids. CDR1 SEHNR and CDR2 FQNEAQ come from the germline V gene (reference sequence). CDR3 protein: CASSSGNGANVLTF. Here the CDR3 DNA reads TGTGCCAGCAGCTCAGGAAATGGGGCCAACGTCCTGACTTTC.

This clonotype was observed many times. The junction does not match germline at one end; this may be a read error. CDR3 nucleotides: TGTGCCAGCAGTGTCGGTCAGAACTACGAGCAGTACTTC. It specifies CASSVGQNYEQYF. V and J are TRBV5-1 and TRBJ2-7; D gene uncertain. Germline values: CDR1 SGHRS, CDR2 YFSETQ. This CDR3 has 13 residues.

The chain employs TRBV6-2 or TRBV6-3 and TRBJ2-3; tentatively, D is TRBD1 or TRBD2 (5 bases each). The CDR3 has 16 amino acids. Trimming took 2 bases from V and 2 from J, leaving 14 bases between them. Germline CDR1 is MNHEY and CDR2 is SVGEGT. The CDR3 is CASSYPPGRLTDTQYF. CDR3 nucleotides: TGTGCCAGCAGTTACCCACCGGGACGGCTCACAGATACGCAGTATTTT.

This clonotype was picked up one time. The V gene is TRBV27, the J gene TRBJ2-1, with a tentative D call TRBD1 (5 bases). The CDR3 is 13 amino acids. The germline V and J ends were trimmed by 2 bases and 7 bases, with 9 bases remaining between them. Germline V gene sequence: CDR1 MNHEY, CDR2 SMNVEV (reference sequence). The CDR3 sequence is CASSLQGRNEQFF. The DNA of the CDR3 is TGTGCCAGCAGTTTACAGGGTAGGAATGAGCAGTTCTTC.

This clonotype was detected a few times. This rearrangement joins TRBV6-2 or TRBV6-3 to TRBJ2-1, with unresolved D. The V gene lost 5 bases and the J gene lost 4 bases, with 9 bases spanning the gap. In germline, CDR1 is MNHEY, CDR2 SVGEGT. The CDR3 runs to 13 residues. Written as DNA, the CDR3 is TGTGCCAGCAGTAATACCCCTTACAATGAGCAGTTCTTC. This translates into CASSNTPYNEQFF.

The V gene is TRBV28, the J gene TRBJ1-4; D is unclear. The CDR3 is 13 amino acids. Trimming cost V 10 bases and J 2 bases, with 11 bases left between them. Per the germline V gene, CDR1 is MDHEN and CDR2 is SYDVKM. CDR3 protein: CATRRATNEKLFF. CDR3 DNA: TGTGCCACCAGACGGGCCACTAATGAAAAACTGTTTTTT.

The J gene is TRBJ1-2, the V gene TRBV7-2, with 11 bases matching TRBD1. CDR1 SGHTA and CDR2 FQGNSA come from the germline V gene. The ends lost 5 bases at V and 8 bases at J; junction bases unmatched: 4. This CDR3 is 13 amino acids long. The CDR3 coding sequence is TGTGCCAGCAGCAACCGGGACAGGGGGGGCTACACCTTC. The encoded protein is CASSNRDRGGYTF. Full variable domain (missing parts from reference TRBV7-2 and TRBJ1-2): GAGVSQSPSNKVTEKGKDVELRCDPISGHTALYWYRQSLGQGLEFLIYFQGNSAPDKSGLPSDRFSAERTGGSVSTLTIQRTQQEDSAVYLCASSNRDRGGYTFGSGTRLTVV.

As DNA, the CDR3 is TGCAGTGCTAGAGGTAGGGGGACGTACACCTACGAGCAGTACTTC. This sequence encodes CSARGRGTYTYEQYF. The V call is TRBV20-1, the J call TRBJ2-7, with D tentatively TRBD1 (6 bases). Trimming left V 1 base short and J 2 bases short, with 15 bases between. The V gene's germline CDR1 is DFQATT and CDR2 SNEGSKA (reference sequence). This CDR3 is 15 amino acids long.

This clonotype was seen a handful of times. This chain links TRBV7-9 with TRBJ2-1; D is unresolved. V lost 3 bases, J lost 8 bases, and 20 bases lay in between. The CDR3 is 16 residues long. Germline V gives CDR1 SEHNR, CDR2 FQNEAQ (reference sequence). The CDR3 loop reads CASSLSMARSVHEQFF. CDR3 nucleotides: TGTGCCAGCAGCTTGTCGATGGCTAGATCCGTGCATGAGCAGTTCTTC.

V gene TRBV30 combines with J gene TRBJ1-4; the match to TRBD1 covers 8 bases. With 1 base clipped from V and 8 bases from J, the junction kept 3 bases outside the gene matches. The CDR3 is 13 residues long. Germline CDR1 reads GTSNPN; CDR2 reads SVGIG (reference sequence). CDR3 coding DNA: TGTGCCTGGAGTGCACAGGGGGGCGAAAAACTGTTTTTT. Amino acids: CAWSAQGGEKLFF.

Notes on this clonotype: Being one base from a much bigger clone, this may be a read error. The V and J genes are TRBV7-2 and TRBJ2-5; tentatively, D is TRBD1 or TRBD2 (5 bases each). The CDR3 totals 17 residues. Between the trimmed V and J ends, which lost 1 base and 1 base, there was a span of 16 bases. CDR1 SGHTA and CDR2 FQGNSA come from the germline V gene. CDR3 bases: TGTGCCAGCAGCTTAGAGGGGCCCGGGGCATTCCAAGAGACCCAGTACTTC. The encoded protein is CASSLEGPGAFQETQYF.

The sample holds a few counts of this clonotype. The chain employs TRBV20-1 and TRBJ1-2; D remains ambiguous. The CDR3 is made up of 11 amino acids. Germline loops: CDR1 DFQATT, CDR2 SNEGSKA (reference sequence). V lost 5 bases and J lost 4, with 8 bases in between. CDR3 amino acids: CSAGDLYGYTF. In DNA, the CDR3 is TGCAGTGCTGGGGATCTCTATGGCTACACCTTC.

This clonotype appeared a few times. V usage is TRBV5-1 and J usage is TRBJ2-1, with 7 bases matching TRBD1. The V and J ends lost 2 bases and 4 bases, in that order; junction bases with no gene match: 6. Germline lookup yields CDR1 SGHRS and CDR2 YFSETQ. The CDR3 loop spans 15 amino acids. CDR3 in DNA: TGCGCCAGCAGCTTCGGGCAGGGGGAATACAATGAGCAGTTCTTC. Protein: CASSFGQGEYNEQFF. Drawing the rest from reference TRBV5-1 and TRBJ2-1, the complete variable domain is KAGVTQTPRYLIKTRGQQVTLSCSPISGHRSVSWYQQTPGQGLQFLFEYFSETQRNKGNFPGRFSGRQFSNSRSEMNVSTLELGDSALYLCASSFGQGEYNEQFFGPGTRLTVL.